In this sample, the clone carrying this T cell receptor beta chain turned up many times. The antigen remains undetermined. The data belong to a study of T cell repertoires in cytomegalovirus infection. The wider study: Indicated by public TCR beta signatures were CMV infection and matching HLA type.

CDR3 length: 15 amino acids. Trimming took 4 bases from V and 0 from J, leaving 10 bases between them. CDR1 ENHRY and CDR2 SYGVKD come from the germline V gene. Points from the study as a whole: Summed frequency of shared TCR beta families picked out CMV carriers who also had the relevant HLA. The ex vivo response was dominated by HLA-C-restricted CMV-specific TCR beta clonotypes.

One entry per CDR3 protein results from TCRdb running MiXCR on the reads. The profile shows some 350,000 distinct CDR3 sequences, 15% to 20% of them singletons. Material: PBMCs. The receptor was derived from a human donor in good health (CMV status not recorded). Some clones in this sample may be carry-over from other donors' samples. The chain couples TRBV10-3 to TRBJ1-5, with D possibly being TRBD1 (5 bases). CDR3: CAISGDLYSNQPQHF. DNA of the CDR3: TGTGCCATCAGTGGGGACCTCTATAGCAATCAGCCCCAGCATTTT.